The subject of this entry is one T cell receptor beta chain. This sample is drawn from a study of cytotoxic CD8 clonotypes in ibrutinib-treated CLL. Study background: Response samples were taken after a median of about 11 months on treatment, range 6 to 36.

There are 16 residues in the CDR3. Trimming shortened V by 3 bases and J by 1 base, and 15 bases separated the two germline ends. In germline, CDR1 is LNHDA, CDR2 SQIVND (reference sequence). Profiled with immunoSEQ multiplex PCR; TCRdb holds only in-frame clones, not every one. Here the sample spans around 300,000 clones, around four fifths being singletons. This receptor was taken from a human donor with chronic lymphocytic leukemia. Source: PBMCs, taken before ibrutinib treatment. The rearrangement uses TRBV19 and TRBJ2-5; tentative D call: TRBD1 (8 bases). CDR3: CASSINRGGSQETQYF. The CDR3 coding sequence is TGTGCCAGTAGTATCAACAGGGGGGGGTCCCAAGAGACCCAGTACTTC.